This T cell receptor beta chain was found in a study of CD8 T cells in ankylosing spondylitis. Germline CDR1 DFQATT, CDR2 SNEGSKA (reference sequence). V was pared by 3 bases and J by 1 base, with 9 bases between. The CDR3 sequence is 13 residues long. Comment on this clonotype: Its cognate antigen is unknown.

Each TCR beta library was made by quantitative 5'-RACE that incorporated molecular barcodes. TCRdb recomputed calls from the 5' RACE reads with MiXCR, one row per CDR3 protein. The sample lists hundreds of thousands of distinct CDR3 sequences; 12% were seen once. Points from the study as a whole: Characteristic of ankylosing spondylitis blood, it appeared, was a TCR beta motif comprising several highly homologous variants. Certain motif variants had earlier been reported in reactive arthritis synovial fluid and blood.

The V gene is TRBV20-1, the J gene TRBJ1-1; a possible D gene is TRBD1 (6 bases). This clonotype was obtained from a male donor with ankylosing spondylitis. Sequenced input: blood, either unsorted or a sorted T cell fraction (not recorded which). The CDR3 loop reads CSARKTGNTEAFF. The DNA of the CDR3 is TGCAGTGCTAGGAAGACAGGGAACACTGAAGCTTTCTTT.